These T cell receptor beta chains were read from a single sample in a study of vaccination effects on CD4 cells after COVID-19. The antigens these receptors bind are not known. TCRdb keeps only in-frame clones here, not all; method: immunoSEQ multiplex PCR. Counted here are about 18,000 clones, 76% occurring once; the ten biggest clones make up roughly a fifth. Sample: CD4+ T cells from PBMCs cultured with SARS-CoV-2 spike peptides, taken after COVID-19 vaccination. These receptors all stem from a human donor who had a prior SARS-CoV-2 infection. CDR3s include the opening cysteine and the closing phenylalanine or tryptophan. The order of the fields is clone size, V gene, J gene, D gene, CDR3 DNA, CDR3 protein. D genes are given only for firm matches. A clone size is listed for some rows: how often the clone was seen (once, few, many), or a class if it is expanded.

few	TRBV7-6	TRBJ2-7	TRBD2	TGTGCCAGCAGCTTAGGAACGGGAGGGTACTACGAGCAGTACTTC	CASSLGTGGYYEQYF
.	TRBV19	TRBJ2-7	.	TGTGCCAGTAGTATATTTCCTAGCGCACGTTCCTACGAGCAGTACTTC	CASSIFPSARSYEQYF
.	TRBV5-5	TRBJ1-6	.	TGTGCCAGCAGCTTGATGGGGGCAACTACCTATTCACCCCTCCACTTT	CASSLMGATTYSPLHF
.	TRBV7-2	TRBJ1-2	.	TGTGCCAGCAGCTTAGGGGTAAACTATGGCTACACCTTC	CASSLGVNYGYTF
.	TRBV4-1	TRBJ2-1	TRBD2	TGCGCCAGCAGCCAAGTTTCGACTAGCAACTATGAGCAGTTCTTC	CASSQVSTSNYEQFF
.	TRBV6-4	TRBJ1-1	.	TGTGCCAGCAGTAGACAAATTAACACTGAAGCTTTCTTT	CASSRQINTEAFF
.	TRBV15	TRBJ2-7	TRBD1	TGTGCCACCACCCGGGACAGGGGAATCCTTCCCTACGAGCAGTACTTC	CATTRDRGILPYEQYF
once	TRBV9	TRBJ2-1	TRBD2	TGTGCCAGCACGCCTCGCGGGGGGCAGTACAATGAGCAGTTCTTC	CASTPRGGQYNEQFF
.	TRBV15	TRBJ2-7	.	TGTGCCACCAGCAGAGGGAGACAGGCCTACGAGCAGTACTTC	CATSRGRQAYEQYF
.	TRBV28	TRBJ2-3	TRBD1	TGTGCCAGTTATCCACCCCCGGGACAGGGTTTGACAGATACGCAGTATTTT	CASYPPPGQGLTDTQYF
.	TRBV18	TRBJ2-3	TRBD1	TGTGCCAGCTCACACAGGGGGCGAAACACAGATACGCAGTATTTT	CASSHRGRNTDTQYF
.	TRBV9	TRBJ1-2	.	TGTGCCAGCAGCGTCGGACCCCTGGGGGGCTACACCTTC	CASSVGPLGGYTF
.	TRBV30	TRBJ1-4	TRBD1	TGTGCCTGGAGTGTATGGCAGGGGGAGGAAAAACTGTTTTTT	CAWSVWQGEEKLFF
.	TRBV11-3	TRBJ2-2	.	TGTGCCAGCAGCTCCCTACGGACCGGGATTCGGGGTTACAACACCGGGGAGCTGTTTTTT	CASSSLRTGIRGYNTGELFF
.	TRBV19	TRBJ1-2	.	TGTGCCAGTAGTATCTTCGGGACACCTAACTATGGCTACACCTTC	CASSIFGTPNYGYTF
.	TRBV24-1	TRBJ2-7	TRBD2	TGTGCCACCAGTAGTTCACTAGCGGGAGGACCCTACGAGCAGTACTTC	CATSSSLAGGPYEQYF
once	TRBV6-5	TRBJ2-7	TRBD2	TGTGCCAGCAGTCGAATAGCGGGAGTTTACGAGCAGTACTTC	CASSRIAGVYEQYF
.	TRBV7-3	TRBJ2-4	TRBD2	TGTGCCAGCAGCCCAACGGGTGGGCGGGGGGCCCCCGCCAACATTCAGTACTTC	CASSPTGGRGAPANIQYF
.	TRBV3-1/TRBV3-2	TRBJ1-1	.	TGTGCCAGCAGCCAATTCTGGAAGAACACTGAAGCTTTCTTT	CASSQFWKNTEAFF
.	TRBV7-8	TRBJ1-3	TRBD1	TGTGCCAGCAGCCTCAGGGGGCTGGATGGAAACACCATATATTTT	CASSLRGLDGNTIYF
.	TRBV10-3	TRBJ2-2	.	TGTGCCATCAGTGGGTCGCTAGCGCAAGCGAACACCGGGGAGCTGTTTTTT	CAISGSLAQANTGELFF
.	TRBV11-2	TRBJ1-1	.	TGTGCCAGCAGCTTAGCACAGTACACTGAAGCTTTCTTT	CASSLAQYTEAFF
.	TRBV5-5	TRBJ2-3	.	TGTGCCAGCAGCGGATGGCGGACAGGCACAGATACGCAGTATTTT	CASSGWRTGTDTQYF
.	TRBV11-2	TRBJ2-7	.	TGTGCCAGCAGCTCCCAAGGATTCTACTCCTACGAGCAGTACTTC	CASSSQGFYSYEQYF
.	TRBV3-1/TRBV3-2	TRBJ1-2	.	TGTGCCAGCAGCCAAGTAGGGTGGTGGGGAATTGGCTACACCTTC	CASSQVGWWGIGYTF
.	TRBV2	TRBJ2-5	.	TGTGCCAGCCGTTGGGACCAAGAGACCCAGTACTTC	CASRWDQETQYF
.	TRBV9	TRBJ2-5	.	TGTGCCAGCAGCGGACCTACAACAGGTGCGACCCAGTACTTC	CASSGPTTGATQYF
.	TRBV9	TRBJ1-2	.	TGTGCCAGCAGCGTACTTGGGGGAGGCTACACCTTC	CASSVLGGGYTF
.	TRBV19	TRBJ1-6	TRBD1	TGTGCCAGTGGTAAAATAGGGGGCTACAATTCACCCCTCCACTTT	CASGKIGGYNSPLHF